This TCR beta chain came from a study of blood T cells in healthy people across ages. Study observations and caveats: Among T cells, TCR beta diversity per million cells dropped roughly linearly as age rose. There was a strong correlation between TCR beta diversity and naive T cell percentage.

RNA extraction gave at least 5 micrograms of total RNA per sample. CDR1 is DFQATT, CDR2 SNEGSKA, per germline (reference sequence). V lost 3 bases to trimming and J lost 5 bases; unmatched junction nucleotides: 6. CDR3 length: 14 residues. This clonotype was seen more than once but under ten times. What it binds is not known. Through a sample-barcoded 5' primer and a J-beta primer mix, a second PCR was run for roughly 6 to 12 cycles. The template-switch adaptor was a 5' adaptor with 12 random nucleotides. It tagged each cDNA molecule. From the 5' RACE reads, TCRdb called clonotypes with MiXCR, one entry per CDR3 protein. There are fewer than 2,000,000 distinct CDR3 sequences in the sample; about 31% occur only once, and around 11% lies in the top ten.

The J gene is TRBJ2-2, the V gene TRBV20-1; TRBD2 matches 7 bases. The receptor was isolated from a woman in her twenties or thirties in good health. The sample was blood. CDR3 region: CSASGGSETGELFF. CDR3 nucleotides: TGCAGTGCTAGTGGCGGGAGCGAGACCGGGGAGCTGTTTTTT.